This T cell receptor beta chain stems from a study of blood T cell repertoires in COVID-19. Study-wide context: The United States, Italy and Spain were the sources of the acute and convalescent COVID-19 samples. In each case, the material was cDNA or gDNA derived from T cells, B-cell-depleted T cells, or PBMCs.

This clone was found once. CDR3 length: 14 residues. Trimming at V came to 4 bases and at J to 7 bases, leaving 7 bases not matched to a gene. Germline lookup yields CDR1 SGHTA and CDR2 FQGTGA. Per the authors' pipeline: Amplification with reference gene primers provided the estimates of nucleated cell counts. This table comes from immunoSEQ multiplex PCR, and its TCRdb copy is limited to in-frame clones, with some not included. V and J calls and clone size follow that table, whereas D and trimming were derived from the DNA. The sample includes about 160,000 clones, 85% to 90% of them seen just once. Seattle patients were enrolled during active infection and followed longitudinally.

The rearrangement uses TRBV7-3 and TRBJ2-3; TRBD2 aligns across 8 bases. The receptor comes from a woman in her 70s with COVID-19, enrolled during active disease. The material sequenced was peripheral blood. The CDR3 here is CASSSRGGLNTQYF. The CDR3 DNA reads as TGTGCCAGCAGCTCCCGCGGGGGGCTGAATACGCAGTATTTT.